This TCR beta chain stems from a study of shared clonotypes between healthy human individuals. This CDR3 is built from 14 residues. Germline values: CDR1 SEHNR, CDR2 FQNEAQ (reference sequence). V lost 5 bases to trimming and J lost 2 bases, with 12 bases between them. Cells designated naive CD8 were CD45RO-negative and were positively selected for CCR7, with terminally differentiated effector memory CD45RA+ cells excluded. TCRdb's copy holds only in-frame clones and misses some; the assay was immunoSEQ multiplex PCR. The sample records a few million clones, 80% to 95% being singletons. The chain has TRBV7-9 and TRBJ1-2, with TRBD1 as a possible D gene (5 bases). The sample consisted of naive CD8+ T cells from PBMCs. The receptor was derived from a man between 18 and 29 years old in good health. Some clones in this sample may be carry-over from other donors' samples. The CDR3 nucleotides read TGTGCCAGCAGCACCGGGGGGGTCAACTATGGCTACACCTTC. It codes for CASSTGGVNYGYTF.